This T cell receptor (beta chain) is drawn from a study of CD8+ T cells in alopecia areata. Extracted from the samples, RNA was reverse transcribed into cDNA to serve as the sequencing template. The data were produced by immunoSEQ multiplex PCR, yet TCRdb's version contains in-frame clones alone and is incomplete. The sample comprises approximately 180,000 clones, roughly 70% of which are singletons, and about an eighth rests with the top ten. The sample consisted of CD8+ T cells sorted from blood, taken at week 0. This TCR was recovered from a human donor with alopecia areata.

Here the CDR3 reads CASSPGTGVYGYTF. The CDR3, as DNA: TGTGCCAGCAGTCCCGGGACAGGGGTCTATGGCTACACCTTC. The rearrangement links TRBV27 to TRBJ1-2; 10 bases are a match to TRBD1. Unmatched junction bases numbered 4, after V lost 5 bases and J lost 4 bases. The CDR3 is made up of 14 amino acids. Germline CDR1 MNHEY, CDR2 SMNVEV (reference sequence).